This T cell receptor (beta chain) was sequenced in a study of immune cell composition in non-small cell lung cancer. Study at large: Lung adenocarcinoma or squamous carcinoma made up most tumours.

Details on this clone: The antigen is unknown.

CDR3 length: 17 residues. Germline lookup yields CDR1 SGHTA and CDR2 FQGNSA. V lost 3 bases and J 6 bases, leaving 22 bases between the germline ends. Study-level points and caveats: Overall clonality, unlike maximal tumour-associated clone frequency, did not predict TIL reactivity. Tumour-reactive clones were not shown to match dominant in vivo tumour clones. Tumour TCR-beta clonality was not significantly tied to smoking pack-years.

Method: immunoSEQ multiplex PCR; TCRdb's copy keeps in-frame clones and lacks some. The repertoire holds over 6,000 clones, with roughly four fifths as singletons. Normal lung was taken at the farthest possible site, at least 3 cm from tumour. What was sequenced was non-adjacent lung tissue. This receptor was identified in a human donor with non-small cell lung cancer. The V call is TRBV7-2, the J call TRBJ2-3; the D gene is possibly TRBD2 (6 bases). The CDR3 DNA reads as TGTGCCAGCAGCTTTAGCGGTAGTTTGGTGAACAGGGATACGCAGTATTTT. Encoded protein: CASSFSGSLVNRDTQYF.